This T cell receptor (beta chain) was identified in a study of graft-versus-host responses after intestinal transplantation. The wider study: Multivisceral, liver-intestinal, or isolated intestinal transplants were given to recipients. For 3 to 4 years after anti-thymocyte globulin induction, all recipients took tacrolimus and steroids. Findings of the study overall: Circulating GvH clones peaking coincided with falling HvG clones soon after transplant. GvH clones surfaced in recipient marrow, some emerging earlier in ileum or blood.

Regarding this clone: What it binds is not known.

Germline loops: CDR1 MDHEN, CDR2 SYDVKM. This CDR3 has 13 residues. V lost 2 bases, J lost 8 bases, and 10 bases lay in between. Assay used: immunoSEQ multiplex PCR; TCRdb lists only in-frame clones, some missing. The data show approximately 58,000 clones, with approximately 90% seen just once and 2.5% to 3% held by the top ten. The V and J genes are TRBV28 and TRBJ2-1; TRBD2 might be the D (6 bases). This clonotype was sampled from a human patient who received an intestinal transplant, so some T cells may come from the graft donor. The sample was PBMCs, taken about 120 days after intestinal transplantation. The CDR3 sequence is CASSLGGIYEQFF. Here the CDR3 DNA reads TGTGCCAGCAGTTTAGGGGGGATCTATGAGCAGTTCTTC. Supplemented by reference TRBV28 and TRBJ2-1, the full variable domain reads DVKVTQSSRYLVKRTGEKVFLECVQDMDHENMFWYRQDPGLGLRLIYFSYDVKMKEKGDIPEGYSVSREKKERFSLILESASTNQTSMYLCASSLGGIYEQFFGPGTRLTVL.